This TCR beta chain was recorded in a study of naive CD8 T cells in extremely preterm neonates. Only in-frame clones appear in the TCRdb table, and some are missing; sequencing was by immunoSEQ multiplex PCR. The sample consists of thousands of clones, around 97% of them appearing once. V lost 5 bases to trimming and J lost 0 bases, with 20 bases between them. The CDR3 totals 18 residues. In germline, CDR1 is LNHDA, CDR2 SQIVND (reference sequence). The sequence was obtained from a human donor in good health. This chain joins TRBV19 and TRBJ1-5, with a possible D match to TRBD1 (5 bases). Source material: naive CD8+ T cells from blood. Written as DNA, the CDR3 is TGTGCCAGTAGTCCGTCGCAGACAGCATATTATAGCAATCAGCCCCAGCATTTT. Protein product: CASSPSQTAYYSNQPQHF. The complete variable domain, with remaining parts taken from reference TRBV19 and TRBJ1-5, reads DGGITQSPKYLFRKEGQNVTLSCEQNLNHDAMYWYRQDPGQGLRLIYYSQIVNDFQKGDIAEGYSVSREKKESFPLTVTSAQKNPTAFYLCASSPSQTAYYSNQPQHFGDGTRLSIL.